These T cell receptor beta chains were read from a single sample in a study of CD8 T cells in ankylosing spondylitis. Each CDR3 protein is one row after TCRdb ran MiXCR on the 5' RACE reads. The table includes about 230,000 distinct CDR3 sequences, roughly 8.2% detected once. The source material was blood, either unsorted or a sorted T cell fraction (not recorded which). These receptors originate from a female donor with ankylosing spondylitis or in good health (not recorded which). Both conserved end residues are part of each CDR3. D genes are given only for firm matches. Size is omitted from some rows. Given values are once, few, many or a class for expanded clones.

v_call: TRBV27
cdr3_length: 15
clone_size: few
d_call: .
j_call: TRBJ2-7
cdr3_aa: CASSLTTGTHGEQYF
cdr3_nt: TGTGCCAGCAGTTTAACCACCGGGACGCACGGCGAGCAGTACTTC

v_call: TRBV7-9
cdr3_length: 15
clone_size: .
d_call: .
j_call: TRBJ2-3
cdr3_aa: CASSPPGIQADTQYF
cdr3_nt: TGTGCCAGCAGCCCCCCGGGAATTCAAGCAGATACGCAGTATTTT

v_call: TRBV9
cdr3_length: 16
clone_size: many
d_call: TRBD2
j_call: TRBJ2-1
cdr3_aa: CASSVGLAGVNNEQFF
cdr3_nt: TGTGCCAGCAGCGTAGGGCTAGCGGGAGTGAATAATGAGCAGTTCTTC

v_call: TRBV20-1
cdr3_length: 14
clone_size: .
d_call: TRBD2
j_call: TRBJ2-7
cdr3_aa: CSAPSAGVDYEQYF
cdr3_nt: TGCAGTGCTCCCTCTGCGGGAGTCGACTACGAGCAGTACTTC

v_call: TRBV5-4
cdr3_length: 13
clone_size: few
d_call: TRBD2
j_call: TRBJ2-1
cdr3_aa: CASSLGGSSEQFF
cdr3_nt: TGTGCCAGCAGCTTGGGCGGGAGCTCTGAGCAGTTCTTC

v_call: TRBV5-1
cdr3_length: 14
clone_size: many
d_call: .
j_call: TRBJ1-2
cdr3_aa: CASSSYGEDYGYTF
cdr3_nt: TGCGCCAGCAGCTCCTATGGAGAAGACTATGGCTACACCTTC

v_call: TRBV6-2/TRBV6-3
cdr3_length: 13
clone_size: .
d_call: .
j_call: TRBJ1-1
cdr3_aa: CASSLGAYQAAFF
cdr3_nt: TGTGCCAGCAGCCTAGGGGCCTACCAAGCTGCTTTCTTT

v_call: TRBV11-2
cdr3_length: 16
clone_size: many
d_call: TRBD1
j_call: TRBJ1-5
cdr3_aa: CASSLLGTGRREPQHF
cdr3_nt: TGTGCCAGCAGCCTACTCGGGACAGGGAGGAGGGAGCCCCAGCATTTT

v_call: TRBV7-2
cdr3_length: 13
clone_size: .
d_call: .
j_call: TRBJ1-5
cdr3_aa: CASSPDGYQPQHF
cdr3_nt: TGTGCCAGCAGCCCGGACGGGTATCAGCCCCAGCATTTT

v_call: TRBV5-1
cdr3_length: 14
clone_size: many
d_call: TRBD2
j_call: TRBJ2-2
cdr3_aa: CASSRGVDTGELFF
cdr3_nt: TGCGCCAGCAGCCGGGGGGTAGACACCGGGGAGCTGTTTTTT

v_call: TRBV7-6
cdr3_length: 13
clone_size: many
d_call: .
j_call: TRBJ2-7
cdr3_aa: CASSSGLLGEQYF
cdr3_nt: TGTGCCAGCAGCTCAGGACTGTTGGGGGAGCAGTACTTC

v_call: TRBV30
cdr3_length: 13
clone_size: .
d_call: .
j_call: TRBJ1-5
cdr3_aa: CAWGKGPSQPQHF
cdr3_nt: TGTGCCTGGGGCAAGGGGCCCAGTCAGCCCCAGCATTTT

v_call: TRBV3-1
cdr3_length: 14
clone_size: many
d_call: .
j_call: TRBJ1-1
cdr3_aa: CASSQVNMNTEAFF
cdr3_nt: TGTGCCAGCAGCCAAGTCAACATGAACACTGAAGCTTTCTTT

v_call: TRBV29-1
cdr3_length: 11
clone_size: many
d_call: TRBD1
j_call: TRBJ2-1
cdr3_aa: CSVNRGNEQFF
cdr3_nt: TGCAGCGTCAACAGGGGCAATGAGCAGTTCTTC

v_call: TRBV29-1
cdr3_length: 13
clone_size: .
d_call: .
j_call: TRBJ2-3
cdr3_aa: CSLSGPSTDTQYF
cdr3_nt: TGCAGCTTATCTGGGCCCTCCACAGATACGCAGTATTTT

v_call: TRBV6-1
cdr3_length: 13
clone_size: many
d_call: .
j_call: TRBJ1-1
cdr3_aa: CASSPGWRAEAFF
cdr3_nt: TGTGCCAGCAGTCCAGGGTGGCGGGCTGAAGCTTTCTTT

v_call: TRBV7-9
cdr3_length: 12
clone_size: many
d_call: .
j_call: TRBJ1-1
cdr3_aa: CASSLAGAEAFF
cdr3_nt: TGTGCCAGCAGCTTAGCAGGGGCTGAAGCTTTCTTT

v_call: TRBV4-3
cdr3_length: 13
clone_size: many
d_call: .
j_call: TRBJ2-1
cdr3_aa: CASSLGLYNEQFF
cdr3_nt: TGTGCCAGCAGCTTGGGACTTTACAATGAGCAGTTCTTC

v_call: TRBV4-3
cdr3_length: 16
clone_size: many
d_call: TRBD2
j_call: TRBJ2-5
cdr3_aa: CASSQDVAGVRETQYF
cdr3_nt: TGCGCCAGCAGCCAAGATGTAGCGGGAGTAAGAGAGACCCAGTACTTC

v_call: TRBV23-1
cdr3_length: 15
clone_size: .
d_call: .
j_call: TRBJ2-5
cdr3_aa: CSSSAGRTFQETQYF
cdr3_nt: TGCTCTTCATCAGCGGGCCGAACTTTCCAAGAGACCCAGTACTTC